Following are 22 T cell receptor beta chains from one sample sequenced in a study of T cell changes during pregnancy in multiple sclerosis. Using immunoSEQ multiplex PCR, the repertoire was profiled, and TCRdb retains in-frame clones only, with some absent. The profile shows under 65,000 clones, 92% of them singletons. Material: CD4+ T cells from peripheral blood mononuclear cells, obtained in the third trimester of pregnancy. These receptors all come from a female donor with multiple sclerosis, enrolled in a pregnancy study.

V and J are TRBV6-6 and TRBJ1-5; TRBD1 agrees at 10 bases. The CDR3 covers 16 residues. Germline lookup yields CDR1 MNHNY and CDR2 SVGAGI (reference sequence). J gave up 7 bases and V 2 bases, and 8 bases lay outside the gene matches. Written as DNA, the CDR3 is TGTGCCAGCAGTTACAGTCCGGGACAGGGGAACCAGCCCCAGCATTTT. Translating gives CASSYSPGQGNQPQHF.

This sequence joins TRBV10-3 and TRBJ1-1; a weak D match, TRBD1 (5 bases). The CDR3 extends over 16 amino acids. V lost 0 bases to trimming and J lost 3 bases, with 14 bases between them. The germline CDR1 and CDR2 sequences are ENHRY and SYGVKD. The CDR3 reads CAISESTGRLYTEAFF. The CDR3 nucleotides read TGTGCCATCAGTGAGTCTACAGGACGGCTGTACACTGAAGCTTTCTTT.

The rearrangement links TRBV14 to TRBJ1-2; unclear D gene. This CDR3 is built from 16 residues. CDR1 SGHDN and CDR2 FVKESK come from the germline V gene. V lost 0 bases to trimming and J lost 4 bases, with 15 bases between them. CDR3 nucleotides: TGTGCCAGCAGCCAAGATGGAGGTATACAGTTCTATGGCTACACCTTC. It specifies CASSQDGGIQFYGYTF.

The CDR3 coding sequence is TGTGCCAGTAGTACTACTGACAGGGGAACCTATGGCTACACCTTC. Its protein is CASSTTDRGTYGYTF. The chain joins TRBV19 to TRBJ1-2; 8 positions agree with TRBD1. This CDR3 spans 15 amino acids. Germline V gene sequence: CDR1 LNHDA, CDR2 SQIVND (reference sequence). J lost 4 bases, V lost 4 bases, and 8 bases had no gene match. Full variable domain (remainder filled in from reference TRBV19 and TRBJ1-2): DGGITQSPKYLFRKEGQNVTLSCEQNLNHDAMYWYRQDPGQGLRLIYYSQIVNDFQKGDIAEGYSVSREKKESFPLTVTSAQKNPTAFYLCASSTTDRGTYGYTFGSGTRLTVV.

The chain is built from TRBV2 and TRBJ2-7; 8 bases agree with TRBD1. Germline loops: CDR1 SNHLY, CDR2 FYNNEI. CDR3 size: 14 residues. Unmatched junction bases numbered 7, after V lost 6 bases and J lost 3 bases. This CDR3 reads CASSGTGKNYEQYF. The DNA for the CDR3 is TGTGCCAGCAGCGGGACAGGAAAAAACTACGAGCAGTACTTC.

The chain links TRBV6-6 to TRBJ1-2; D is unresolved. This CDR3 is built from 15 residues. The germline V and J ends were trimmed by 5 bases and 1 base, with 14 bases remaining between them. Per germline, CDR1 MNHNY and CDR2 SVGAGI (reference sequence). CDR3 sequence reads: CASSPNHSFNYGYTF. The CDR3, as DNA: TGTGCCAGCAGTCCTAACCACAGCTTTAACTATGGCTACACCTTC.

The CDR3 DNA follows: TGTGCCAGCAGCCAGGGCAGAAACGAGCAGTACTTC. Amino acids: CASSQGRNEQYF. The gene calls are TRBV14 and TRBJ2-7; D remains unclear. The CDR3 length is 12 residues. The germline V gene has CDR1 SGHDN and CDR2 FVKESK. Between the trimmed V and J ends, which lost 3 bases and 5 bases, there was a span of 8 bases.

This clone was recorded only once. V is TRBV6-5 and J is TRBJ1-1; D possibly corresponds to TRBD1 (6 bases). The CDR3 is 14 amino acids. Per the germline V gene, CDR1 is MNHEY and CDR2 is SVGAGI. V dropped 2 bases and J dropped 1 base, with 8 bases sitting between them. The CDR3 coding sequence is TGTGCCAGCAGTTACCTACAGGGGAACACTGAAGCTTTCTTT. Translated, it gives CASSYLQGNTEAFF.

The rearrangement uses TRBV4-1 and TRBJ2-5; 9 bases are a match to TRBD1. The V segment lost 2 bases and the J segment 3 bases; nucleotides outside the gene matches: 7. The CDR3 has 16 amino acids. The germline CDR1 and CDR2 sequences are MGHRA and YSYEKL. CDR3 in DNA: TGCGCCAGCAGCCAATGGGTGACAGGGGGGAAAGAGACCCAGTACTTC. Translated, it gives CASSQWVTGGKETQYF.

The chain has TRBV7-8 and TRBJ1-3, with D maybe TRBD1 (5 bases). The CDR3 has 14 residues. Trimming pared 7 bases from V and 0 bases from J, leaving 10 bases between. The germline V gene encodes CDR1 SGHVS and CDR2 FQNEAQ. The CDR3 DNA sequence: TGTGCCAGCATTTCAGGGAACTCTGGAAACACCATATATTTT. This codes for CASISGNSGNTIYF.

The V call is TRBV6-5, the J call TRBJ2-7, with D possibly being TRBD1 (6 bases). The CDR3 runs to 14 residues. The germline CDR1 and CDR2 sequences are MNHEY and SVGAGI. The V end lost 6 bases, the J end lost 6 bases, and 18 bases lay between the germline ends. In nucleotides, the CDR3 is TGTGCCAGCAGCTCAGGGGCCGGGTCTCTCGAGCAGTACTTC. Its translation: CASSSGAGSLEQYF.

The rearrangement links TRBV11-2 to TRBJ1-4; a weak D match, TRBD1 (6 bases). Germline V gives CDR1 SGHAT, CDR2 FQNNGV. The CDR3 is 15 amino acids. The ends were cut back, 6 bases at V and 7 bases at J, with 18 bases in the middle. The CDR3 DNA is TGTGCCAGCAGGCCGTTAAGGGGACAAGGTGAAAAACTGTTTTTT. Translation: CASRPLRGQGEKLFF.

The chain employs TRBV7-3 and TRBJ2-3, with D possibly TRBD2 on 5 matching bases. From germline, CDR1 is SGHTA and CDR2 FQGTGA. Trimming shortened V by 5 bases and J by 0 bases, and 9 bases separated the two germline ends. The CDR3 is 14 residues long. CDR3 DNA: TGTGCCAGCAGCCCGGGATGGAGCACAGATACGCAGTATTTT. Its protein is CASSPGWSTDTQYF.

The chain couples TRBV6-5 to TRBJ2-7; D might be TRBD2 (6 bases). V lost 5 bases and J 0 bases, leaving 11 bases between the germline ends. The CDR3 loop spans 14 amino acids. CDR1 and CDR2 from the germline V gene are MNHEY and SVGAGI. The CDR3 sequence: CASSNRGVSYEQYF. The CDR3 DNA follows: TGTGCCAGCAGTAATCGCGGGGTCTCCTACGAGCAGTACTTC.

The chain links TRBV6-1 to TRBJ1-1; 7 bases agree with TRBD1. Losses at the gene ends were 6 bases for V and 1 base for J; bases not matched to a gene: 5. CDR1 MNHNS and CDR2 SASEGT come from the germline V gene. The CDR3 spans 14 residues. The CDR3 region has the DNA TGTGCCAGCAGATTGGGACAGCCGAACACTGAAGCTTTCTTT. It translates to CASRLGQPNTEAFF.

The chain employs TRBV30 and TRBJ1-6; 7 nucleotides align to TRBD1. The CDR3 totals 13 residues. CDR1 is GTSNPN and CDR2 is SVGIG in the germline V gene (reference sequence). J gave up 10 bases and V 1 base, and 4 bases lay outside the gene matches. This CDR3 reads CAWSARQGSPLHF. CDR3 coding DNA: TGTGCCTGGAGTGCCCGACAGGGCTCACCCCTCCACTTT.

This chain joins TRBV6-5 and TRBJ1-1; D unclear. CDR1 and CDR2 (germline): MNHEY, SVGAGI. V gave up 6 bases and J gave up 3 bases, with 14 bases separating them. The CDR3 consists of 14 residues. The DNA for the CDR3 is TGTGCCAGCAGACCTTGGTCGGGTGACACTGAAGCTTTCTTT. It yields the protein CASRPWSGDTEAFF.

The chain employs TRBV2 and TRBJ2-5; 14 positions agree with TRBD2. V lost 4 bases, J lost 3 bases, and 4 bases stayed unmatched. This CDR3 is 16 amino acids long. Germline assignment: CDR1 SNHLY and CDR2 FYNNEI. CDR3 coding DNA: TGTGCCAGCAGTGCTACGGGACTAGCGGGGGAAGAGACCCAGTACTTC. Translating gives CASSATGLAGEETQYF.

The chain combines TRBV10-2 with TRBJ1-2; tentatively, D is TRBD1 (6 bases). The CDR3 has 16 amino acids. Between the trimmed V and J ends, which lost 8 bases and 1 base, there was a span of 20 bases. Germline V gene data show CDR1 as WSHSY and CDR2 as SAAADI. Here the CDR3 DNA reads TGCGCCAGCCAACAGGGAACCGTCGGTGGTAACTATGGCTACACCTTC. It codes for CASQQGTVGGNYGYTF.

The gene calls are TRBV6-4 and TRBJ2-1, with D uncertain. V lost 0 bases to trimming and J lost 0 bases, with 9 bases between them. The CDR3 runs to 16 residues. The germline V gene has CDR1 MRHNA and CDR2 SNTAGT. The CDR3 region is CASSDSGSDSYNEQFF. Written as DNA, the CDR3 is TGTGCCAGCAGTGACTCCGGGTCTGACTCCTACAATGAGCAGTTCTTC.

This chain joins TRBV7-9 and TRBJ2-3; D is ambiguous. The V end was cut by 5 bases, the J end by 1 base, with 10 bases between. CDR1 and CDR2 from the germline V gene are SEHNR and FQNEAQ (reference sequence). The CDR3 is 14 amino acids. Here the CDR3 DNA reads TGTGCCAGCAGCCCCCACGGTGGCACAGATACGCAGTATTTT. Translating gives CASSPHGGTDTQYF.

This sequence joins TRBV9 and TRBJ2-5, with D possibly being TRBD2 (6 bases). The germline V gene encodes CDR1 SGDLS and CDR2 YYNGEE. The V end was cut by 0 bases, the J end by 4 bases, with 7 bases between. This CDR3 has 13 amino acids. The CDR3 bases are TGTGCCAGCAGCGTAGGAGCGGGAGAGACCCAGTACTTC. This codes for CASSVGAGETQYF. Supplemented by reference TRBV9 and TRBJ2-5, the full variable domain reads DSGVTQTPKHLITATGQRVTLRCSPRSGDLSVYWYQQSLDQGLQFLIQYYNGEERAKGNILERFSAQQFPDLHSELNLSSLELGDSALYFCASSVGAGETQYFGPGTRLLVL.